The 32 T cell receptor beta chains below were found in one sample sequenced in a study of memory CD8 T cells in hepatitis C reinfection. Clones were read by immunoSEQ multiplex PCR, and TCRdb kept only the in-frame ones, dropping some. The profile shows around 45,000 clones, nearly 90% of them singletons. The time point is: late/post reinfection, 12 to 24 weeks after detection. TCR sequencing was done directly ex vivo on sorted cells, without expansion in vitro. Sequencing was carried out using naive CD8+ T cells sorted from blood. These receptors were taken from a man aged 18 to 29 with hepatitis C virus infection.

The rearrangement uses TRBV5-4 and TRBJ1-2, with D maybe TRBD1 (6 bases). V lost 1 base and J 8 bases, leaving 15 bases between the germline ends. Germline V gives CDR1 SGHNT, CDR2 YYREEE (reference sequence). There are 14 residues in the CDR3. The CDR3 nucleotides are TGTGCCAGCAGCTTGCAGGGGACACGAAGGGGCTACACCTTC. This encodes CASSLQGTRRGYTF.

This clone was observed a few times. The chain uses TRBV4-1 and TRBJ2-1; TRBD2 matches 10 bases. Germline CDR1 reads MGHRA; CDR2 reads YSYEKL. V lost 0 bases and J lost 7; bases outside the gene matches: 12. This CDR3 has 18 amino acids. The CDR3 loop reads CASSQDMASGSYRNEQFF. CDR3 DNA sequence: TGCGCCAGCAGCCAAGATATGGCTAGCGGGAGTTACAGGAATGAGCAGTTCTTC.

V and J are TRBV4-1 and TRBJ2-2, with 12 bases that match TRBD2. The CDR3 contains 16 residues. V shed 0 bases, J shed 10 bases, and the junction held 6 bases outside the gene matches. Germline values: CDR1 MGHRA, CDR2 YSYEKL. The CDR3 reads CASSQDRPSGGAELFF. CDR3 in DNA: TGCGCCAGCAGCCAAGACCGGCCTAGCGGGGGGGCGGAGCTGTTTTTT.

The chain carries TRBV2 and TRBJ2-1, with a tentative D call TRBD2 (5 bases). With 8 bases removed from V and 3 bases from J, the gap between germline ends came to 8 bases. The length of the CDR3 is 12 residues. CDR1 is SNHLY, CDR2 FYNNEI, per germline. CDR3 nucleotides: TGTGCCAGCGGGAGTTACTACAATGAGCAGTTCTTC. Its protein product is CASGSYYNEQFF.

This chain links TRBV7-9 with TRBJ2-7, with D unclear. V gave up 1 base and J gave up 2 bases, with 12 bases separating them. CDR1 SEHNR and CDR2 FQNEAQ come from the germline V gene (reference sequence). The CDR3 is made up of 15 amino acids. CDR3 residues: CASSLGPPETYEQYF. The DNA of the CDR3 is TGTGCCAGCAGCTTAGGCCCTCCGGAGACCTACGAGCAGTACTTC. Full variable domain (outside the CDR3, taken from reference TRBV7-9 and TRBJ2-7): DTGVSQNPRHKITKRGQNVTFRCDPISEHNRLYWYRQTLGQGPEFLTYFQNEAQLEKSRLLSDRFSAERPKGSFSTLEIQRTEQGDSAMYLCASSLGPPETYEQYFGPGTRLTVT.

The CDR3 is CASSPLPGLLQETQYF. The CDR3 region has the DNA TGTGCCAGCAGCCCACTCCCCGGACTACTCCAAGAGACCCAGTACTTC. This rearrangement joins TRBV7-9 to TRBJ2-5, with D possibly TRBD2 on 6 matching bases. This CDR3 has 16 residues. Trimming took 5 bases from V and 1 from J, leaving 17 bases between them. CDR1 is SEHNR and CDR2 is FQNEAQ in the germline V gene (reference sequence).

This sequence joins TRBV5-6 and TRBJ2-1; 7 nucleotides align to TRBD1. With 2 bases clipped from V and 2 bases from J, the junction kept 7 bases outside the gene matches. The CDR3 consists of 16 residues. Germline CDR1 and CDR2: SGHDT and YYEEEE. The CDR3 region has the DNA TGTGCCAGCAGCTTCGAAGGGCAGGGGGCCTACAATGAGCAGTTCTTC. It specifies CASSFEGQGAYNEQFF.

Concerning this clone: Other DNA sequences in this specimen translate into the identical CDR3. This chain connects TRBV19 to TRBJ1-5; D is ambiguous. Germline CDR1 reads LNHDA; CDR2 reads SQIVND (reference sequence). The CDR3 spans 14 residues. Trimming stripped 3 bases from V and 1 base from J, with 7 bases between. The chain's CDR3 is CASSIGGSNQPQHF. DNA of the CDR3: TGTGCCAGTAGTATTGGAGGAAGCAATCAGCCCCAGCATTTT.

The chain recombines TRBV13 with TRBJ2-4; TRBD2 aligns across 8 bases. Germline V gene lookup returns CDR1 PRHDT and CDR2 FYEKMQ (reference sequence). The trim removed 5 bases at V and 5 bases at J, leaving 8 bases unmatched. The CDR3 is 15 amino acids. In DNA form, the CDR3 reads TGTGCCAGCAGCCCCACTAGCGGCTACCAAAACATTCAGTACTTC. It yields the protein CASSPTSGYQNIQYF.

This chain links TRBV5-6 with TRBJ2-4; 10 bases align to TRBD2. Germline loops: CDR1 SGHDT, CDR2 YYEEEE. Germline trimming cut 3 bases from V and 7 bases from J; bases unmatched to any gene: 13. The CDR3 is 17 amino acids. This chain's CDR3 is CASSYGAGGPVGNIQYF. The CDR3 DNA reads as TGTGCCAGCAGCTATGGAGCGGGAGGGCCGGTAGGGAACATTCAGTACTTC.

J is TRBJ2-3 and V is TRBV21-1; the table calls TRBD1, which could not be checked here. TRBV21-1 is a recognized pseudogene. The CDR3 length is 17 residues. For the CDR3, the DNA is TGTGCCAGCAGCGCGAACAGGATGGATGCTAGCACAGATACGCAGTATTTT. It codes for CASSANRMDASTDTQYF.

The chain carries TRBV27 and TRBJ2-7; 9 bases fit TRBD2. This CDR3 has 16 amino acids. J lost 4 bases, V lost 0 bases, and 7 bases had no gene match. Germline loops: CDR1 MNHEY, CDR2 SMNVEV (reference sequence). In DNA, the CDR3 is TGTGCCAGCAGTTTATCATCCGGACTAGCGCGTTACGAGCAGTACTTC. Translating gives CASSLSSGLARYEQYF.

This chain uses TRBV4-3 with TRBJ2-3, with D possibly being TRBD2 (6 bases). The CDR3 is 16 residues long. Germline V CDR1 and CDR2: LGHNA, YSLEER. V was pared by 0 bases and J by 4 bases, with 14 bases between. CDR3 in DNA: TGCGCCAGCAGCCAAGAGGCGGGCGGGGTTGCAGATACGCAGTATTTT. Translated, it gives CASSQEAGGVADTQYF.

J is TRBJ1-1 and V is TRBV28, with a possible D match to TRBD1 (6 bases). V was trimmed by 0 bases and J by 5 bases, leaving 16 bases between them. The germline V gene encodes CDR1 MDHEN and CDR2 SYDVKM. This CDR3 region has 16 residues. The CDR3 reads CASSLWGTGRDTEAFF. The CDR3 nucleotides are TGTGCCAGCAGTTTATGGGGCACAGGGCGAGATACTGAAGCTTTCTTT.

Details on this clone: A junction end diverges from the germline sequence, so it may reflect a read error. The chain carries TRBV7-2 and TRBJ2-1; D is unclear. This CDR3 has 14 amino acids. CDR1 is SGHTA, CDR2 FQGNSA, per germline. CDR3 in DNA: TGTGCCAGCAGCGCCCTCGACTCCGACAATGAGCAGTTCTTC. Translated, it gives CASSALDSDNEQFF.

The chain recombines TRBV28 with TRBJ2-7; 10 bases match TRBD2. Per germline, CDR1 MDHEN and CDR2 SYDVKM. The CDR3 runs 13 residues. The junction had 3 bases not matched to a gene; V was cut back by 6 bases and J by 4 bases. The DNA for the CDR3 is TGTGCCAGCAGAATAGCGGGAGGTTACGAGCAGTACTTC. Translation: CASRIAGGYEQYF.

The chain links TRBV11-1 to TRBJ1-1, with D unclear. V was cut by 4 bases and J by 8 bases, with 11 bases left in between. Germline V CDR1 and CDR2: SGHAT, FQDESV (reference sequence). The CDR3 length is 12 residues. The CDR3 here is CASSSGGIEAFF. In nucleotides, the CDR3 is TGTGCCAGCAGCTCAGGTGGAATCGAAGCTTTCTTT.

The chain recombines TRBV7-9 with TRBJ2-2, with D tentatively TRBD1 (6 bases). This CDR3 contains 18 residues. Germline loops: CDR1 SEHNR, CDR2 FQNEAQ (reference sequence). Trimming pared 1 base from V and 5 bases from J, leaving 20 bases between. Written as DNA, the CDR3 is TGTGCCAGCAGCTTAGGGGAGAGGGACATCACTCCAACCGGGGAGCTGTTTTTT. The encoded protein is CASSLGERDITPTGELFF. Supplemented by reference TRBV7-9 and TRBJ2-2, the full variable domain reads DTGVSQNPRHKITKRGQNVTFRCDPISEHNRLYWYRQTLGQGPEFLTYFQNEAQLEKSRLLSDRFSAERPKGSFSTLEIQRTEQGDSAMYLCASSLGERDITPTGELFFGEGSRLTVL.

The chain couples TRBV7-8 to TRBJ2-7; TRBD1 matches at 9 bases. The CDR3 consists of 12 residues. The V and J ends lost 5 bases and 7 bases, in that order; junction bases with no gene match: 3. Per germline, CDR1 SGHVS and CDR2 FQNEAQ. CDR3 sequence reads: CASSVGTGEQYV. The CDR3 coding sequence is TGTGCCAGCAGCGTCGGGACAGGGGAGCAGTACGTC.

As for this clone: A read error may account for a junction end that differs from germline. The rearrangement links TRBV15 to TRBJ1-2; possibly TRBD1 for D (6 bases). Per germline, CDR1 LNHNV and CDR2 YYDKDF (reference sequence). CDR3 length: 12 amino acids. The CDR3 sequence: CATRGGAGELGF. CDR3 bases: TGTGCCACCAGAGGGGGGGCCGGGGAGCTGGGATTC. The full variable domain, its missing parts supplied by reference TRBV15 and TRBJ1-2, is DAMVIQNPRYQVTQFGKPVTLSCSQTLNHNVMYWYQQKSSQAPKLLFHYYDKDFNNEADTPDNFQSRRPNTSFCFLDIRSPGLGDTAMYLCATRGGAGELGFGSGTRLTVV.

This chain links TRBV4-1 with TRBJ2-4, with D possibly being TRBD2 (6 bases). This CDR3 is built from 16 residues. Trimming left V 0 bases short and J 0 bases short, with 9 bases between. The V gene's germline CDR1 is MGHRA and CDR2 YSYEKL. CDR3 sequence (DNA): TGCGCCAGCAGCCAAGAGGGGGGTCTAGCCAAAAACATTCAGTACTTC. Translation: CASSQEGGLAKNIQYF.

The V gene is TRBV6-1, the J gene TRBJ1-5, with D hard to call. The V end lost 2 bases, the J end lost 0 bases, and 14 bases lay between the germline ends. The CDR3 covers 17 residues. Germline values: CDR1 MNHNS, CDR2 SASEGT. The CDR3: CASSESVSTGSNQPQHF. DNA of the CDR3: TGTGCCAGCAGTGAATCGGTTTCGACGGGTAGCAATCAGCCCCAGCATTTT.

This rearrangement joins TRBV19 to TRBJ2-1, with D tentatively TRBD1 (6 bases). The germline CDR1 and CDR2 sequences are LNHDA and SQIVND (reference sequence). There are 16 residues in the CDR3. The V end was cut by 5 bases, the J end by 3 bases, with 17 bases between. CDR3 DNA: TGTGCCAGTAGTCCCCTCTGGGGGCCAGGCTACAATGAGCAGTTCTTC. It encodes CASSPLWGPGYNEQFF.

This rearrangement joins TRBV19 to TRBJ2-3, with D hard to call. Looked up from germline, CDR1 is LNHDA and CDR2 is SQIVND (reference sequence). With 5 bases removed from V and 2 bases from J, the gap between germline ends came to 14 bases. This CDR3 region has 15 residues. The CDR3 region is CASSSTPGDTDTQYF. The CDR3 coding sequence is TGTGCCAGTAGTTCTACCCCTGGTGACACAGATACGCAGTATTTT. Together with reference TRBV19 and TRBJ2-3, the CDR3 gives the full variable domain: DGGITQSPKYLFRKEGQNVTLSCEQNLNHDAMYWYRQDPGQGLRLIYYSQIVNDFQKGDIAEGYSVSREKKESFPLTVTSAQKNPTAFYLCASSSTPGDTDTQYFGPGTRLTVL.

The chain combines TRBV28 with TRBJ1-5; 7 bases map to TRBD1. The CDR3 has 14 amino acids. In germline, CDR1 is MDHEN, CDR2 SYDVKM. The trim removed 5 bases at V and 4 bases at J, leaving 5 bases unmatched. CDR3 residues: CASSPRTGNQPQHF. Here the CDR3 DNA reads TGTGCCAGCAGTCCTCGGACAGGAAATCAGCCCCAGCATTTT.

This clone was observed once. The chain combines TRBV5-1 with TRBJ2-7, with 8 positions matching TRBD2. This CDR3 comprises 15 residues. The junction had 6 bases not matched to a gene; V was cut back by 0 bases and J by 4 bases. Germline V gene sequence: CDR1 SGHRS, CDR2 YFSETQ. The CDR3 coding sequence is TGCGCCAGCAGCTTGGATGGACTAGCATCTTACGAGCAGTACTTC. It codes for CASSLDGLASYEQYF.

The J gene is TRBJ2-5, the V gene TRBV4-1, with D perhaps TRBD2 (6 bases). This CDR3 is 16 amino acids long. Germline V lookup: CDR1 MGHRA, CDR2 YSYEKL. Trimming took 1 base from V and 5 from J, leaving 17 bases between them. In DNA, the CDR3 is TGCGCCAGCAGCCAAGGTGTGGCGGGGTGGTCGGAGACCCAGTACTTC. Encoded protein: CASSQGVAGWSETQYF.

The CDR3 loop is CASSPSTGSNEQFF. The CDR3, as DNA: TGTGCCAGCAGCCCCTCTACAGGGTCCAATGAGCAGTTCTTC. The rearrangement joins TRBV7-8 to TRBJ2-1, with D tentatively TRBD1 (6 bases). Germline assignment: CDR1 SGHVS and CDR2 FQNEAQ. V lost 5 bases and J lost 6, with 14 bases in between. The length of the CDR3 is 14 residues.

The V and J genes are TRBV28 and TRBJ2-5; 8 bases map to TRBD1. With V trimmed by 7 bases and J by 5 bases, 6 bases remained unmatched. Germline values: CDR1 MDHEN, CDR2 SYDVKM. The CDR3 is made up of 13 amino acids. In DNA, the CDR3 is TGTGCCAGCAAAGTGACAGGGGAGGAGACCCAGTACTTC. Residues: CASKVTGEETQYF.

This clone was counted a single time. V usage is TRBV27 and J usage is TRBJ2-7; D is possibly TRBD1 (6 bases). The ends were cut back, 6 bases at V and 2 bases at J, with 17 bases in the middle. This CDR3 comprises 15 residues. Germline lookup yields CDR1 MNHEY and CDR2 SMNVEV (reference sequence). The CDR3 protein is CASSPGAGEPYEQYF. The CDR3 DNA reads TGTGCCAGCAGCCCTGGGGCAGGGGAACCCTACGAGCAGTACTTC.

The gene calls are TRBV9 and TRBJ2-2; D not resolved. Germline loops: CDR1 SGDLS, CDR2 YYNGEE. V was trimmed by 7 bases and J by 4 bases, leaving 8 bases between them. There are 12 residues in the CDR3. The CDR3 region is CASRGFTGELFF. CDR3 coding DNA: TGTGCCAGCCGAGGTTTCACCGGGGAGCTGTTTTTT.

The chain carries TRBV29-1 and TRBJ2-6; 8 bases line up with TRBD1. Germline trimming cut 5 bases from V and 0 bases from J; bases unmatched to any gene: 9. Germline lookup yields CDR1 SQVTM and CDR2 ANQGSEA. The CDR3 loop spans 17 amino acids. In nucleotides, the CDR3 is TGCAGCGTTATGACAGGGGACCCCAGCTCTGGGGCCAACGTCCTGACTTTC. Protein: CSVMTGDPSSGANVLTF.